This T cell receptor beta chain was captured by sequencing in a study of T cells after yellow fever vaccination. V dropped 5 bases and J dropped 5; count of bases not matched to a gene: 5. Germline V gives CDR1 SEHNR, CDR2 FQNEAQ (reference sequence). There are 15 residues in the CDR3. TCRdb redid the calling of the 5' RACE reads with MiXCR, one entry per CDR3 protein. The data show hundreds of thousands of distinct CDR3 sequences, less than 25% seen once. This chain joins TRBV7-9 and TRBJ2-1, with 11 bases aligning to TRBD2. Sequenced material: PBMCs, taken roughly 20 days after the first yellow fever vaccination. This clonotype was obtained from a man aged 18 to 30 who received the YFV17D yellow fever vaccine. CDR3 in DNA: TGTGCCAGCAGCCAACTAGCGGGGGTCCACAATGAGCAGTTCTTC. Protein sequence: CASSQLAGVHNEQFF.